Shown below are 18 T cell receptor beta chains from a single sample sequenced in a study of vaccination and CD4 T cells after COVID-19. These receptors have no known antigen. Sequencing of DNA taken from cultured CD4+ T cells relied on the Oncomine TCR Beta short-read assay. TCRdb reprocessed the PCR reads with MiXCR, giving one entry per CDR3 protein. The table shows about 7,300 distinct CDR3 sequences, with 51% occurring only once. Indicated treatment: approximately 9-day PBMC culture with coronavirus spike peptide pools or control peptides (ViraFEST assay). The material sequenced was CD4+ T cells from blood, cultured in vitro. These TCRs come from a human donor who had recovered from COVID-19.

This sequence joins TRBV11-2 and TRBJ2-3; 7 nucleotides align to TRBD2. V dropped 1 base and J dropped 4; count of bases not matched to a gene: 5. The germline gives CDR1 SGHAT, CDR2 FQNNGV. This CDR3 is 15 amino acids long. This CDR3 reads CASSLASGAPDTQYF. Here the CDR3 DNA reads TGTGCCAGCAGCTTAGCTAGCGGAGCTCCAGATACGCAGTATTTT.

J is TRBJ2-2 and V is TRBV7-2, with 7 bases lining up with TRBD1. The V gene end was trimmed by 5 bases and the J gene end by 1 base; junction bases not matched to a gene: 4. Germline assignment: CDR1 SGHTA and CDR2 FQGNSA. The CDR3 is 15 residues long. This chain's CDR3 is CASSVNRGNTGELFF. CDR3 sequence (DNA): TGTGCCAGCAGCGTCAACAGGGGGAACACCGGGGAGCTGTTTTTT.

This CDR3 reads CAWGRQGGRNTEAFF. The CDR3 DNA reads as TGTGCCTGGGGGAGACAGGGCGGTAGGAACACTGAAGCTTTCTTT. The genes are TRBV30 and TRBJ1-1, with TRBD1 identical over 7 bases. The CDR3 extends over 15 amino acids. With 5 bases clipped from V and 1 base from J, the junction kept 10 bases outside the gene matches. Germline V gives CDR1 GTSNPN, CDR2 SVGIG (reference sequence).

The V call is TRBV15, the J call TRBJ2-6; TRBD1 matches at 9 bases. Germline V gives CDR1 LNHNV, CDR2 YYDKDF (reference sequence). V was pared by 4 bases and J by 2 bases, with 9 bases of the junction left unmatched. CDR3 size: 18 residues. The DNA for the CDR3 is TGTGCCACCAGCACGTCCCGGGACAGGGCGGCTGGGGCCAACGTCCTGACTTTC. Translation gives CATSTSRDRAAGANVLTF. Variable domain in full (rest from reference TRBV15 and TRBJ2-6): DAMVIQNPRYQVTQFGKPVTLSCSQTLNHNVMYWYQQKSSQAPKLLFHYYDKDFNNEADTPDNFQSRRPNTSFCFLDIRSPGLGDTAMYLCATSTSRDRAAGANVLTFGAGSRLTVL.

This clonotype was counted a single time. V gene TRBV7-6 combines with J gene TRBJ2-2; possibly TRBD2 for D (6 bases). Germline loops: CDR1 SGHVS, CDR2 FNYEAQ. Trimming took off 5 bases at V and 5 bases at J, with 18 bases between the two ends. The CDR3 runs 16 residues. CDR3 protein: CASSPGLAGYTGELFF. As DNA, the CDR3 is TGTGCCAGCAGCCCCGGGCTTGCGGGATATACCGGGGAGCTGTTTTTT.

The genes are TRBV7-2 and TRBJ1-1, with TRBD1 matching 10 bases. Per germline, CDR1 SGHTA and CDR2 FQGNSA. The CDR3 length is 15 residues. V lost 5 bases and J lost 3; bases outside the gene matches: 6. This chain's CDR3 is CASSPDRGRYTEAFF. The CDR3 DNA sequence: TGTGCCAGCAGCCCCGACAGGGGGCGATACACTGAAGCTTTCTTT.

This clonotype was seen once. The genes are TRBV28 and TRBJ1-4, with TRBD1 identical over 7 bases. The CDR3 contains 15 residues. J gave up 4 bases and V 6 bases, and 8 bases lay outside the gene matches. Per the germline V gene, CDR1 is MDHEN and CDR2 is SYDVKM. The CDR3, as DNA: TGTGCCAGCAGACCTGACAGGGCTAATAATGAAAAACTGTTTTTT. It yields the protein CASRPDRANNEKLFF.

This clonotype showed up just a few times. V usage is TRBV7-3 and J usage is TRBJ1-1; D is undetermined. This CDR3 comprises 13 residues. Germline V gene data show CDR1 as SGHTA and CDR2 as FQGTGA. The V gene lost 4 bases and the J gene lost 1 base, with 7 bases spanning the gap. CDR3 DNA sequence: TGTGCCAGCAGCTCCCAGAAGAACACTGAAGCTTTCTTT. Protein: CASSSQKNTEAFF. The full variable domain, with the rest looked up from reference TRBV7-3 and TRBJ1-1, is GAGVSQTPSNKVTEKGKYVELRCDPISGHTALYWYRQSLGQGPEFLIYFQGTGAADDSGLPNDRFFAVRPEGSVSTLKIQRTERGDSAVYLCASSSQKNTEAFFGQGTRLTVV.

As DNA, the CDR3 is TGTGCCAGCAGTGGTTGGGGCAGGGGGCAATACAATGAGCAGTTCTTC. It yields the protein CASSGWGRGQYNEQFF. The V call is TRBV12-3 or TRBV12-4, the J call TRBJ2-1; the match to TRBD1 covers 8 bases. The CDR3 length is 16 residues. Unmatched junction bases numbered 10, after V lost 5 bases and J lost 4 bases.

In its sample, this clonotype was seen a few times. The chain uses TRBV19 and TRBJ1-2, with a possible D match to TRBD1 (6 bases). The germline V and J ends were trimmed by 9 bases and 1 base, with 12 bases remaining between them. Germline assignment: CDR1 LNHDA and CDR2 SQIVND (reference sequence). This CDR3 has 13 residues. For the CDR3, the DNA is TGTGCCAGCCATCAGGGGTTTAACTATGGCTACACCTTC. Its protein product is CASHQGFNYGYTF.

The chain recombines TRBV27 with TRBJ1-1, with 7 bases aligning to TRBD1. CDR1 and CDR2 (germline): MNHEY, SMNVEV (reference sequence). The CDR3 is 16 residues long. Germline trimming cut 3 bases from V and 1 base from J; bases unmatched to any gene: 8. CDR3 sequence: CASSLEPPGGNTEAFF. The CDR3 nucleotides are TGTGCCAGCAGTTTGGAGCCCCCAGGGGGGAACACTGAAGCTTTCTTT.

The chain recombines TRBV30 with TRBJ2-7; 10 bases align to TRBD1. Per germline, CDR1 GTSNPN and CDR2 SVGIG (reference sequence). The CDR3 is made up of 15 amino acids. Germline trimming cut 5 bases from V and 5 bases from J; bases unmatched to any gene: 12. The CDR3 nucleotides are TGTGCCTGGGGGGTCGGGGACAGGGGTCACCACGAGCAGTACTTC. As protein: CAWGVGDRGHHEQYF.

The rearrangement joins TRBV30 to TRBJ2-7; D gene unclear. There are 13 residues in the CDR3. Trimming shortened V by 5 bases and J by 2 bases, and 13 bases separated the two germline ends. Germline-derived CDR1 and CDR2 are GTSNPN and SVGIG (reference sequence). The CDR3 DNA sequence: TGTGCCTGGGGGGTGTATGGGGCCTACGAGCAGTACTTC. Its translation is CAWGVYGAYEQYF.

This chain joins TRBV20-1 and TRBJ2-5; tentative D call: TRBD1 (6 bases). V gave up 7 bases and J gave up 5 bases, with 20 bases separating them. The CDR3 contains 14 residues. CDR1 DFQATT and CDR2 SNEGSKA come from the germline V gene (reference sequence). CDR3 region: CSVGDRTVVETQYF. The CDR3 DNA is TGCAGTGTGGGCGACAGGACTGTCGTGGAGACCCAGTACTTC.

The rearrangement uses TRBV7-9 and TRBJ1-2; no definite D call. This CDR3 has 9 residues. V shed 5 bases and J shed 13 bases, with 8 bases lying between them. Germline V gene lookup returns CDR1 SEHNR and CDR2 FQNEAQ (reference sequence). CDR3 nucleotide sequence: TGTGCCAGCAGCATCCCGCCCACCTTC. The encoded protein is CASSIPPTF.

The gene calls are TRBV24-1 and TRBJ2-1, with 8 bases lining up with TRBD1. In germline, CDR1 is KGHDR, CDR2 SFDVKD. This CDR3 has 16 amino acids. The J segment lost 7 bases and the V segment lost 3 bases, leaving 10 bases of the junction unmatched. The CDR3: CATSDPGGQGANEQFF. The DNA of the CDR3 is TGTGCCACCAGTGATCCCGGAGGTCAGGGGGCTAATGAGCAGTTCTTC.

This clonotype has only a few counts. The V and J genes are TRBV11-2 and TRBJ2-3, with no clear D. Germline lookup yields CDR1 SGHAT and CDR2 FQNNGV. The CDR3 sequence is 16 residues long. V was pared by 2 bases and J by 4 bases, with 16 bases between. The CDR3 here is CASSLNVPGVADTQYF. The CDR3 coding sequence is TGTGCCAGCAGCTTAAACGTTCCAGGAGTTGCAGATACGCAGTATTTT.

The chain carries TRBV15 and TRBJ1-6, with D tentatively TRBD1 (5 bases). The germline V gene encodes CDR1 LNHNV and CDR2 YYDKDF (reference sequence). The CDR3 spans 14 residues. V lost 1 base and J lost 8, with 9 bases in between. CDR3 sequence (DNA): TGTGCCACCAGCAGAGGACTCAGGGATTCACCCCTCCACTTT. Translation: CATSRGLRDSPLHF.